This TCR beta chain came from a study of OX40 agonist ivuxolimab in advanced cancers. Broader study findings: Within 6 weeks, CD4+ and CD8+ blood T cells expanded clonally at 0.1 to 3.0 mg/kg.

Looked up from germline, CDR1 is MNHNS and CDR2 is SASEGT. With 6 bases removed from V and 1 base from J, the gap between germline ends came to 9 bases. The CDR3 consists of 13 residues. Generated by immunoSEQ multiplex PCR, the TCRdb table keeps only in-frame clones and is missing some. The table lists roughly 40,000 clones, 82% of them singletons. With respect to this clone: Its target is not known.

The sample consisted of CD4+ or CD8+ T cells sorted from blood, taken in a trial of the OX40 agonist ivuxolimab. This chain connects TRBV6-1 to TRBJ1-1, with D unresolved. This TCR was recovered from an adult with an advanced solid tumor such as melanoma, head and neck, liver or kidney cancer. The CDR3 coding sequence is TGTGCCAGCAGCTTCTCATGGAACACTGAAGCTTTCTTT. This sequence encodes CASSFSWNTEAFF.